This T cell receptor beta chain was retrieved from a study of blood T cell repertoires in COVID-19. Study summary: T cells, B-cell-depleted T cells, or PBMCs supplied cDNA or gDNA.

In the original analysis: Nucleated cell counts were estimated from reference gene primer amplification. Produced via immunoSEQ multiplex PCR; TCRdb's table is partial and in-frame only. The DNA was the basis for D and trimming; V, J and clone size are from that table. The sample shows about 70,000 clones, 80% to 85% of them seen only once. The CDR3 spans 13 residues. Trimming took 1 base from V and 5 from J, leaving 8 bases between them. Germline V gene data show CDR1 as SGHTA and CDR2 as FQGNSA. This receptor was obtained from an elderly man with acute or convalescent COVID-19. The genes are TRBV7-2 and TRBJ2-5, with D possibly TRBD2 on 5 matching bases. Material: peripheral blood. In DNA, the CDR3 is TGTGCCAGCAGCTTAGGTCCGGGGGAGACCCAGTACTTC. Its protein product is CASSLGPGETQYF. The complete variable domain, with remaining parts taken from reference TRBV7-2 and TRBJ2-5, reads GAGVSQSPSNKVTEKGKDVELRCDPISGHTALYWYRQSLGQGLEFLIYFQGNSAPDKSGLPSDRFSAERTGGSVSTLTIQRTQQEDSAVYLCASSLGPGETQYFGPGTRLLVL.